The T cell receptor beta chain under discussion was sequenced for a study of blood T cell repertoires in COVID-19. After removal of 3 bases from V and 7 bases from J, the junction contained 11 bases not matched to a gene. The germline V gene encodes CDR1 LNHDA and CDR2 SQIVND (reference sequence). The CDR3 runs to 17 residues. Under the authors' procedure: Reference gene primer amplification gave nucleated cell count estimates. Sequenced by immunoSEQ multiplex PCR; TCRdb stores in-frame clones only, minus some. The V and J calls and clone size are taken from that table; D and trimming were inferred from the DNA. The sample consists of 150,000 to 200,000 clones, roughly nine tenths of them appearing once.

The TCR comes from a man between 18 and 35 years old who had recovered from COVID-19. The chain carries TRBV19 and TRBJ2-1, with TRBD2 identical over 11 bases. The sample consisted of peripheral blood. In nucleotides, the CDR3 is TGTGCCAGTAGTATTGTCGGGTCCGCTAGCGGGAGGAATGAGCAGTTCTTC. Its translation is CASSIVGSASGRNEQFF.